The rows below give T cell receptor beta chains drawn from one sample of a study of shared clonotypes between healthy human individuals. Libraries were prepared by immunoSEQ multiplex PCR; TCRdb keeps only in-frame clonotypes and omits some of them. The repertoire holds roughly 1.4 million clones, less than 99% seen once, with over 0.3% in the top ten. Sequenced material: naive CD4+ T cells sorted from blood. The receptors shown here come from a man aged 25 to 45 in good health. The conserved cysteine and the conserved F or W are not part of the CDR3 here. A D gene is named only where the DNA matches it firmly. Clone sizes are given selectively: once, few, many, or a class where the clone is expanded.

12,.,TRBV4-1,.,TRBJ2-7,ASSQDRVGYEQY
11,TRBD1,TRBV6-6,.,TRBJ1-2,ASSYKTGNGYT
12,.,TRBV2,.,TRBJ1-1,ASSWDILNTEAF
8,.,TRBV20-1,.,TRBJ1-2,SAPDYGYT
13,.,TRBV7-9,.,TRBJ2-2,ASSSGAGFTGELF
10,.,TRBV5-6,.,TRBJ2-3,ASSLARDTQY
11,.,TRBV5-1,.,TRBJ2-7,ASSLAASYEQY
12,TRBD1,TRBV2,.,TRBJ1-1,ASSEDQGATEAF
11,.,TRBV11-3,.,TRBJ2-2,ASSLRNTGELF
12,TRBD1,TRBV19,.,TRBJ2-1,ASSIVQGANEQF
16,.,TRBV21-1,.,TRBJ2-2,ASSKPGLTFANTGELF
10,.,TRBV5-4,.,TRBJ2-7,ASSRDSYEQY
13,.,TRBV7-7,.,TRBJ2-3,ASSLGGGRTDTQY
11,.,TRBV6-5,.,TRBJ2-7,ASSYTPSYEQY
16,.,TRBV27,.,TRBJ1-5,ASPRGGLPVLRNQPQH
11,.,TRBV28,.,TRBJ2-2,ASSFPATGELF
11,.,TRBV28,.,TRBJ2-1,ASTRAHDNEQF
16,TRBD2,TRBV29-1,.,TRBJ2-1,SVRRRGSAGLADNEQF
10,.,TRBV5-4,.,TRBJ2-7,ASSLERGKQY
10,TRBD1,TRBV12-5,.,TRBJ2-2,ARNRGTGELF
11,.,TRBV6-5,.,TRBJ2-1,ASSRATFNEQF
11,TRBD1,TRBV28,.,TRBJ1-2,ASSLGTVYGYT
12,.,TRBV28,.,TRBJ2-7,ASSLGGTSYEQY
18,TRBD1,TRBV18,.,TRBJ1-4,ASSPADRGRIFSTNEKLF
11,.,TRBV6-5,.,TRBJ2-2,ASSYYVAGELF
14,.,TRBV7-2,.,TRBJ2-5,ASSLSYKGAAETQY
14,.,TRBV4-1,.,TRBJ1-4,ASSQGELAANEKLF
12,.,TRBV6-1,.,TRBJ2-1,ASTLINLYNEQF
12,.,TRBV11-1,.,TRBJ2-1,ASSFGARLNEQF
12,.,TRBV4-1,.,TRBJ1-5,ASSQSGGGQPQH
13,TRBD2,TRBV29-1,.,TRBJ2-5,SVSTSGNLGETQY
13,TRBD1,TRBV9,.,TRBJ2-7,ASSPRQGANYEQY
17,TRBD2,TRBV4-2,.,TRBJ2-6,ASSREVLAGGSGANVLT
10,.,TRBV6-6,.,TRBJ1-1,ASSLPNTEAF
14,TRBD2,TRBV18,.,TRBJ2-2,ASSPGLAGEAGELF
15,.,TRBV10-3,.,TRBJ2-7,AISESKGLEKPYEQY
14,.,TRBV27,.,TRBJ2-3,ASSPQRTAVADTQY
13,TRBD2,TRBV19,.,TRBJ2-2,ASKELAGDTGELF
13,TRBD1,TRBV19,.,TRBJ2-7,ASSMDGTVSYEQY
13,.,TRBV5-5,.,TRBJ2-2,ASSTIRGDTGELF
12,.,TRBV5-1,.,TRBJ2-1,ASSLGTLGHEQF
12,.,TRBV5-1,.,TRBJ2-5,ATQVLGIQETQY
13,TRBD2,TRBV6-5,.,TRBJ2-7,ASSYDSSGTHEQY
14,TRBD2,TRBV28,.,TRBJ2-1,ASSTYLAGGRYEQF
11,TRBD2,TRBV6-5,.,TRBJ2-1,ASRLAGVDEQF
12,TRBD1,TRBV10-3,.,TRBJ2-5,AISPRQGQETQY
12,TRBD2,TRBV5-1,.,TRBJ2-1,ASSLKLAGFVQF
13,.,TRBV5-6,.,TRBJ2-3,ASSFGEPSTDTQY
13,TRBD2,TRBV27,.,TRBJ2-3,ASGSGLAGPDTQY
10,.,TRBV19,once,TRBJ2-1,ASMGVYNEQF
14,TRBD2,TRBV7-9,once,TRBJ2-3,ASSSDTSGFTDTQY
11,.,TRBV6-1,once,TRBJ1-5,ASRLDRHQPQH